The 14 T cell receptor beta chains listed next were all sequenced from one sample in a study of blood T cells in healthy people across ages. Primers used in a second PCR of roughly 7 to 12 cycles were a sample-barcoded 5' primer and a J-beta primer mix. TCRdb fed the 5' RACE reads into MiXCR, producing one record per CDR3 protein. Among approximately 850,000 distinct CDR3 sequences listed, roughly 60% were seen once. Sequenced material: blood. The receptors come from a man aged 25 to 40 in good health.

This clonotype was observed a few times. This clone may be a read error of a much larger clone one base away. The J gene is TRBJ2-4, the V gene TRBV7-2, with a weak D call TRBD2 (5 bases). The J call is in doubt because the DNA end fits TRBJ2-7 better. Germline V gene data show CDR1 as SGHTA and CDR2 as FQGNSA. The CDR3 totals 15 residues. The CDR3, as DNA: TGTGCCAGCAGCCAACTGGGAGCCCCCCTCTACGAGCAGTACTTC. It encodes CASSQLGAPLYEQYF.

Concerning this clonotype itself: An end of the junction does not agree with germline; a read error may underlie this. The V and J genes are TRBV6-5 and TRBJ2-1; the match to TRBD1 covers 8 bases. Germline V lookup: CDR1 MNHEY, CDR2 SVGAGI. The CDR3 contains 16 residues. CDR3 nucleotides: TGTGCCAGCAGTTACTCCGGGACAGGAGTCTACAATGGGCAGTTCTTC. Amino acid sequence: CASSYSGTGVYNGQFF.

The J gene is TRBJ2-1, the V gene TRBV20-1, with D possibly being TRBD1 (6 bases). The CDR3 sequence is 13 residues long. Germline CDR1 DFQATT, CDR2 SNEGSKA (reference sequence). Trimming shortened V by 4 bases and J by 5 bases, and 12 bases separated the two germline ends. The CDR3 bases are TGCAGTGCTAAGGGGGACGCAAACAATGAGCAGTTCTTC. Amino acids: CSAKGDANNEQFF.

The chain is built from TRBV6-2 or TRBV6-3 and TRBJ2-3, with D maybe TRBD2 (5 bases). CDR1 is MNHEY, CDR2 SVGEGT, per germline. Trimming pared 0 bases from V and 6 bases from J, leaving 22 bases between. The CDR3 has 18 residues. CDR3 residues: CASSYSTHHASRSDTQYF. The CDR3 DNA sequence: TGTGCCAGCAGTTACTCGACCCATCACGCTAGCCGGTCGGATACGCAGTATTTT.

The chain couples TRBV5-1 to TRBJ2-4; D possibly corresponds to TRBD1 (5 bases). The DNA end is a closer match to TRBJ2-7, so the J assignment may be wrong. This CDR3 is built from 16 residues. Germline V lookup: CDR1 SGHRS, CDR2 YFSETQ. The CDR3, as DNA: TGCGCCAGCAGCTTTATTTCGGCAGGGTCGGCCTACGAGCAGTACTTC. Encoded protein: CASSFISAGSAYEQYF.

A few counts support this clonotype. The chain combines TRBV20-1 with TRBJ2-7, with 10 bases fitting TRBD1. V was clipped by 3 bases and J by 12 bases; unmatched bases: 11. Looked up from germline, CDR1 is DFQATT and CDR2 is SNEGSKA (reference sequence). The CDR3 spans 13 residues. The CDR3 DNA follows: TGCAGTGCTAGTCTGGGACAGGGGATCTTTCGGTACTTC. Its translation is CSASLGQGIFRYF.

The rearrangement links TRBV7-8 to TRBJ2-5; D perhaps matches TRBD1 (5 bases). CDR3 length equals 14 residues. Per the germline V gene, CDR1 is SGHVS and CDR2 is FQNEAQ. Trimming took 4 bases from V and 5 from J, leaving 14 bases between them. This CDR3 is CASSSGARLETQYF. In DNA, the CDR3 is TGTGCCAGCAGCTCTGGGGCGAGATTGGAGACCCAGTACTTC.

On this clonotype itself: At one boundary the junction diverges from the germline segment, which might be a read error. The chain joins TRBV6-5 to TRBJ1-2; D is undetermined. Germline CDR1 and CDR2: MNHEY and SVGAGI. The CDR3 covers 13 residues. The CDR3 spells CASSNSGNYGYTF. CDR3 nucleotides: TGTGCCAGCAGTAACTCAGGAAACTATGGCTACACCTTC.

The chain employs TRBV20-1 and TRBJ2-2; perhaps TRBD1 as D (6 bases). This CDR3 spans 14 amino acids. CDR1 is DFQATT and CDR2 is SNEGSKA in the germline V gene (reference sequence). Trimming took 6 bases from V and 5 from J, leaving 16 bases between them. CDR3: CSAYRAVGTGELFF. CDR3 DNA sequence: TGCAGTGCGTACAGGGCCGTGGGGACCGGGGAGCTGTTTTTT.

This clonotype has a handful of counts. The J gene is TRBJ1-2, the V gene TRBV20-1; TRBD1 is a possible D gene (5 bases). V was cut by 0 bases and J by 7 bases, with 15 bases left in between. Germline V gene sequence: CDR1 DFQATT, CDR2 SNEGSKA (reference sequence). CDR3 length equals 14 residues. The CDR3 nucleotides read TGCAGTGCTAGAGAGATCTCGAAAAGGGGTGGCTACACCTTC. It yields the protein CSAREISKRGGYTF.

This clonotype turned up a few times. V usage is TRBV10-3 and J usage is TRBJ2-5; TRBD2 aligns across 9 bases. CDR1 and CDR2 from the germline V gene are ENHRY and SYGVKD. The ends lost 0 bases at V and 5 bases at J; junction bases unmatched: 7. The CDR3 totals 16 residues. The CDR3 loop is CAISESRGRAQETQYF. DNA for the CDR3: TGTGCCATCAGTGAGTCGCGCGGGAGGGCACAGGAGACCCAGTACTTC.

This clonotype showed up just a few times. The V call is TRBV7-9, the J call TRBJ1-2; D uncertain. This CDR3 region has 12 residues. V was shortened by 5 bases and J by 1 base, with 5 bases between the two germline ends. Germline V lookup: CDR1 SEHNR, CDR2 FQNEAQ (reference sequence). The CDR3 loop is CASSAVNYGYTF. The CDR3 coding sequence is TGTGCCAGCAGCGCAGTTAACTATGGCTACACCTTC.

This chain uses TRBV10-3 with TRBJ2-5; D remains ambiguous. The germline V gene has CDR1 ENHRY and CDR2 SYGVKD. This CDR3 spans 15 amino acids. Trimming removed 3 bases from V and 0 bases from J, with 11 bases in between. CDR3 amino acids: CAISERGDNQETQYF. CDR3 coding DNA: TGTGCCATCAGTGAACGCGGAGACAACCAAGAGACCCAGTACTTC.

The chain recombines TRBV2 with TRBJ2-1; D is perhaps TRBD2 (7 bases). CDR1 is SNHLY, CDR2 FYNNEI, per germline. The length of the CDR3 is 14 residues. Trimming left V 11 bases short and J 9 bases short, with 23 bases between. The CDR3 DNA reads TGTGCCTGCGCGTGGGGGGGGGGCCCACTTGAGCAGTTCTTC. Translated: CACAWGGGPLEQFF.